This TCR beta chain was recovered during a study of molecular identifiers for immune sequencing clone quantification. Preparation methods for the bulk TCR libraries were those previously described, with listed TCR primers. TCRdb independently ran MiXCR on the PCR reads; one entry per CDR3 protein. Found here are more than 95,000 distinct CDR3 sequences, roughly a quarter of them singletons; the top ten hold approximately 0.94%. In its sample, this clonotype was seen many times. What it recognizes is unknown. Findings and limits, study-wide: Shared barcodes on identical TCR molecules could underestimate the sizes of highly expanded clones.

CDR3 size: 14 residues. V was pared by 6 bases and J by 2 bases, with 11 bases between. Germline V gene lookup returns CDR1 MNHEY and CDR2 SVGAGI. Sequenced: naive CD8+ T cells from blood, with Jurkat cell RNA spiked in. Subset denoted: FACS-sorted CD8+CD4-CCR7+CD45RA+ naive T cells. This chain joins TRBV6-5 and TRBJ1-5; the D gene is possibly TRBD1 (6 bases). This sequence was found in a human donor in good health. Some libraries in this study had Jurkat cell RNA spiked in. The CDR3 sequence: CASSLQGGNQPQHF. The CDR3 DNA reads as TGTGCCAGCAGCTTACAGGGAGGCAATCAGCCCCAGCATTTT.